This T cell receptor (beta chain) was identified during a study of cytomegalovirus exposure and HLA in healthy donors (dated by TCRdb to about 2017). Background for the entire study: In an earlier analysis of roughly 590 of the donors, around 300 Gb of sequence data and about 110 million unique TCR beta sequences from roughly 190 million T cells were reported. An early release that covered about 600 HLA-typed donors contained 300 to 350 gigabases of sequencing data and around 85 million unique TCR sequences. Of the roughly 400 genotyped donors, approximately 83% fell in the genetic ancestry cluster associated with self-reported Caucasian donors. The aim of the study was to test whether cataloging public T cell receptors could identify signatures of past pathogen exposure. The study profiled the T cell repertoires of around 700 subjects by immunosequencing and related them to cytomegalovirus serostatus. In addition to the first cohort of around 670 subjects, a separate validation cohort of some 120 different subjects was used. To predict cytomegalovirus infection status, the study brought together high-throughput TCR immunosequencing, statistical association of individual TCRs with disease status, and machine learning. A later analysis re-examined previously published TCR beta repertoires from 500 to 700 donors and added high-resolution HLA genotyping to investigate patterns of TCR occurrence. Rather than drawing on any new phenotypic data, the later analysis identified candidate immune exposures from TCR beta sequences and the way those sequences occurred across donors. In an earlier analysis of 500 to 650 of the donors, high-throughput TCR beta sequencing was used to judge whether each TCR beta V gene segment behaved as functional or pseudogenic. Donor age, sex, ethnicity and CMV serostatus were collected together with the repertoire data. In a later genetic analysis, genome-wide SNP genotypes for about three fifths of the 666 donors were used, and that subset was treated as a discovery cohort. Every repertoire in the discovery cohort had been generated on one and the same sequencing platform. Class I and class II HLA loci were covered by the typing at four-digit resolution. The number of donors typed differed by locus, with 629-630 for A, B, C, DRB1 and DQB1, around 500 for DQA1, 600 to 610 for DPA1, and around 460 for DPB1. Roughly five DR-DQ haplotypes were handled as single units for association and clustering, since linkage in the cohort was strong. On average, roughly 250,000 unique TCR beta nucleotide sequences were sequenced per donor among some 430 genotyped donors of the cohort, with about 17% of those sequences being non-productive. Study-wide conclusions, independent of this receptor: Specific HLA alleles were associated with about 17,000 TCR beta sequences at a false discovery rate of 0.05 in a later analysis. A total of some 180 TCR beta chains were listed by the study as associated with cytomegalovirus. A cluster of highly shared sequence variants was judged likely to be a technical artifact of the sequencing pipeline. The only immune exposure information available for the cohort was CMV serostatus. In a later analysis, HLA-associated TCR beta chains were found to be more clonally expanded and to have lower generation probabilities than equally common non-associated chains. Linkage disequilibrium might explain the correlated functional status among segregating V segments, but an unknown experimental factor could not be ruled out. Most CMV-associated TCR beta chains appeared to be HLA-restricted in a later analysis, and the HLA associations seemed to be driven largely by CMV exposure. Most TCR sequences were seen in very few donors, while some public TCRs were found in many individuals. Because counts were too low, more than 15 rarely observed V segments, including chromosome 9 orphons, were left out of the earlier analysis of several hundred of the donors. When HLA alleles, especially DR and DQ, strongly co-occurred, attributing TCR associations to individual alleles was difficult. It was suggested by the authors that the approach could potentially be generalized to other disease states and immunological phenotypes. In an earlier analysis of approximately 590 of the donors, most TCR beta V segments were observed in productive rearrangements about 87% or about 30% of the time, broadly matching IMGT annotations. A few of the identified cytomegalovirus-associated TCR beta chains were confirmed in vitro to be specific for cytomegalovirus antigens. Because some donors lacked HLA typing at each locus, the association tests relied only on the typed subset. According to a later analysis, parvovirus B19, influenza, CMV and Epstein-Barr virus appeared linked to several top co-occurrence clusters. The classifier was reported to diagnose cytomegalovirus status with high specificity and sensitivity in both the original and validation cohorts. Roughly uniform sequencing depth across donors was assumed in presence/absence analyses, although this assumption may not hold. A later genetic analysis associated a missense DCLRE1C variant with V-gene and J-gene trimming of TCR beta chains, and an independent cohort replicated the association. A later analysis found that TCR association rates varied across HLA loci, with DRB1 alleles showing the most associated TCRs and HLA-C alleles the fewest. Because the 87-base-pair reads could not distinguish some IMGT-functional V segments, including TRBV6-2 and TRBV6-3, those segments were excluded. In this cohort, only TCR beta chains were sequenced, and detectable features were limited by the absence of alpha or paired-chain data. In a later genetic analysis, fewer N-insertions in productive TCRs were reported among donors in an Asian-associated ancestry cluster than the roughly 670-donor mean. A further reported finding was that TCR beta sequences accurately predicted the HLA-A and HLA-B alleles for most subjects in the first cohort.

V was cut back by 7 bases and J by 0 bases, leaving a gap of 9 bases between them. The CDR3 contains 14 residues, cysteine and phenylalanine counted. The entry retains the CDR3 DNA only, 42 bases that are in frame from base 1. Via the germline V gene, CDR1 is MDHEN and CDR2 SYDVKM. Receptors were amplified or captured by the immunoSEQ multiplex PCR assay. For the multiplex PCR, a mixture combining 60 forward primers for TCR Vbeta segments and 13 reverse primers for TCR Jbeta segments was used. A multiplex PCR assay on genomic DNA amplified the CDR3 region of rearranged TCR beta genes. Amplified TCR beta libraries were sequenced as 87-base-pair reads on the Illumina HiSeq System. The authors' analysis ran thus. Across the 500 to 750 repertoires, a later analysis counted 80 million or so unique TCR beta chains, some 11 million of which were shared by at least two donors. To remove PCR and sequencing errors, raw reads were error-corrected and collapsed into unique sequences using a nearest-neighbor algorithm that merged closely related sequences. V, D and J gene segments were assigned by aligning CDR3 sequences to IMGT reference sequences. For a sequence to be retained, a match of at least six nucleotides to both a V gene segment and a J gene segment was required. A rearrangement counted as productive if the CDR3 had no stop codons and remained in frame with V and J, and every other rearrangement counted as non-productive. Following IMGT convention, CDR3 was defined as the stretch from the second conserved V-encoded cysteine up to the conserved J-encoded phenylalanine. Sequences without an unambiguous match to a single V gene segment were excluded from the earlier analysis of about 600 of the donors. An earlier analysis of 550 to 650 of the donors classified V segments as functional when productive rearrangements were above 56.7% and as segregating when the standard deviation between donors was above 5%. A statistical classification framework was developed to diagnose cytomegalovirus status using the catalog of TCR beta chain sequences. In a later analysis, V and J genes were assigned by comparing TCR nucleotide sequences against IMGT/GENE-DB human TR gene sequences. The TCRdist pipeline was used in a later analysis to assign CDR3 sequences and most-parsimonious VDJ recombination scenarios. In a later analysis, each TCR beta chain was defined by its CDR3 amino acid sequence together with its V-gene family, and reads without a unique V-gene family were excluded. A later analysis removed 592 highly shared, low-generation-probability nucleotide sequences to deal with suspected cross-contamination and a sequencing artifact. In a later analysis, a clonal expansion index was calculated for each public chain from normalized within-repertoire ranks of inferred template counts. In a later analysis, generation probabilities were computed with a VDJ recombination model fitted to out-of-frame rearrangements, and the resulting probabilities were checked against IGoR. Hypergeometric tests were used in a later analysis to score TCR-TCR, TCR-HLA and TCR-CMV co-occurrence, with a repertoire-size bias correction applied to the TCR pairs. In a later analysis, false discovery rates were estimated by permuting HLA or CMV assignments 20 times. A later analysis grouped co-occurring TCRs with DBSCAN, adding TCRdist sequence similarity when clustering within HLA-allele-positive subsets. Repertoires with fewer than 30,000 or more than 120,000 public chains were left out of co-occurrence clustering, as were four to six repertoires with anomalous nucleotide sharing. TCRdb took over this immuneACCESS table, retaining in-frame rearrangements with V and J assigned. Such tables are incomplete; in checked studies, under half of the missing clones stem from an unresolved V gene, and the remainder is unexplained. D and trimming come from the DNA, and the V and J calls and clone size come from that table. In all, the sample holds about 160,000 clones, and about two thirds of those were seen once. The ten largest account for 2.8% of the sample.

The cohort consisted of fewer than 700 healthy bone marrow donors. At the time of sampling, every cohort member was nominally healthy, though immune exposures that went unrecorded were likely present. The donor was CMV seronegative and was included in the group of over 300 seronegative cohort members. A peripheral blood sample was provided by each donor, and peripheral blood mononuclear cells were used for TCR beta sequencing. The Qiagen DNeasy Blood Extraction Kit was used to extract genomic DNA from the blood cell samples. Of note for this clone: Its antigen has not been determined. No base quality information exists; no much larger clone differs at one position.

In this chain, TRBV28 is recombined with TRBJ1-4; the D gene is unclear. Material for sequencing was PBMCs. The TCR comes from a woman between 25 and 40 years old in good health and CMV-seronegative. The nucleotide sequence reads as follows: TGTGCCAGCACCCACGGTGCAACTAATGAAAAACTGTTTTTT. This translates into CASTHGATNEKLFF.